These T cell receptor beta chains were read from a single sample in a study of blood T cell repertoires in COVID-19. Sequencing was performed with immunoSEQ multiplex PCR; in TCRdb, only in-frame clones are kept and a portion is missing. The sample includes about 120,000 clones, 90% seen only once; the top ten take 3.8%. The sample was peripheral blood. These receptors came from a woman aged 55-75 years with COVID-19, enrolled during active disease. CDR3s include the opening cysteine and the closing phenylalanine or tryptophan. D genes are given only for firm matches. Not every row has a clone size; where given, it reads once, few, many or a size class.

V gene	D gene	J gene	clone size	CDR3 protein	CDR3 DNA
TRBV6-6	.	TRBJ1-1	.	CASSYPYTGNTEAFF	TGTGCCAGCAGTTACCCTTATACAGGGAACACTGAAGCTTTCTTT
TRBV7-9	TRBD2	TRBJ2-7	.	CASSSPGGSGGPTLEQYF	TGTGCCAGCAGCTCCCCCGGTGGCAGCGGGGGGCCCACCCTGGAGCAGTACTTC
TRBV3-1/TRBV3-2	TRBD2	TRBJ2-1	.	CASSHTGTSVNEQFF	TGTGCCAGCAGCCACACCGGGACTAGCGTAAATGAGCAGTTCTTC
TRBV19	TRBD2	TRBJ2-3	few	CASSWGGAGGRTDTQYF	TGTGCCAGTAGTTGGGGAGGAGCGGGGGGACGCACAGATACGCAGTATTTT
TRBV7-9	.	TRBJ2-7	.	CASSSPSGSAEQYF	TGTGCCAGCAGCTCCCCCTCGGGATCAGCCGAACAGTACTTC
TRBV4-3	.	TRBJ1-4	.	CASSQERGRDITLFF	TGCGCCAGCAGCCAAGAAAGGGGCAGGGATATTACACTGTTTTTT
TRBV6-5	.	TRBJ1-3	.	CASSRGRASGNTIYF	TGTGCCAGCAGCCGAGGGAGGGCCTCTGGAAACACCATATATTTT
TRBV14	TRBD1	TRBJ2-1	.	CASSPQGSEQFF	TGTGCCAGCAGCCCACAGGGGAGCGAGCAGTTCTTC
TRBV20-1	.	TRBJ1-2	once	CSASWGEGGYTF	TGCAGTGCTAGTTGGGGGGAGGGTGGCTACACCTTC
TRBV4-1	TRBD2	TRBJ2-7	.	CASSTRLASSYEQYF	TGCGCCAGCAGCACCCGACTAGCGAGCTCCTACGAGCAGTACTTC
TRBV6-5	TRBD1	TRBJ2-1	.	CASRAGTGSYNEQFF	TGTGCCAGCAGAGCCGGGACAGGCTCCTACAATGAGCAGTTCTTC
TRBV3-1/TRBV3-2	TRBD2	TRBJ2-5	.	CASSFGSGGHQETQYF	TGTGCCAGCAGCTTCGGGAGCGGGGGTCACCAAGAGACCCAGTACTTC
TRBV6-5	.	TRBJ1-4	.	CASRGQSNEKLFF	TGTGCCAGCAGAGGACAGAGTAATGAAAAACTGTTTTTT
TRBV12-3/TRBV12-4	.	TRBJ1-2	.	CASSLGTIPGYTF	TGTGCCAGCAGTTTAGGGACAATCCCGGGCTACACCTTC
TRBV7-2	TRBD2	TRBJ2-2	.	CASSLVSSGANTGELFF	TGTGCCAGCAGCTTGGTTTCTAGCGGGGCGAACACCGGGGAGCTGTTTTTT
TRBV15	.	TRBJ2-7	.	CATSRGYRVPEQYF	TGTGCCACCAGCAGAGGATACAGGGTACCCGAGCAGTACTTC
TRBV7-9	.	TRBJ1-2	once	CASSSLGADNYGYTF	TGTGCCAGCAGCTCTCTTGGGGCAGACAACTATGGCTACACCTTC
TRBV5-1	TRBD1	TRBJ1-5	.	CASSLGQGATSQPQHF	TGCGCCAGCAGCTTGGGACAGGGGGCGACGAGTCAGCCCCAGCATTTT
TRBV6-4	.	TRBJ1-1	.	CASSAEGLGYTEAFF	TGTGCCAGCAGTGCGGAGGGGTTAGGGTACACTGAAGCTTTCTTT
TRBV6-5	.	TRBJ2-5	.	CASRPYGGEETQYF	TGTGCCAGCAGGCCTTATGGCGGGGAAGAGACCCAGTACTTC
TRBV27	.	TRBJ1-2	.	CASSPRAAANYGYTF	TGTGCCAGCAGTCCCCGCGCGGCCGCTAACTATGGCTACACCTTC
TRBV4-2	.	TRBJ1-1	.	CASSQSPWPPPEAFF	TGTGCCAGCAGCCAATCCCCCTGGCCCCCACCTGAAGCTTTCTTT
TRBV5-1	.	TRBJ2-2	.	CASRLGGGELFF	TGCGCCAGCAGACTAGGAGGCGGGGAGCTGTTTTTT
TRBV7-3	.	TRBJ1-1	.	CASSPQKNTEAFF	TGTGCCAGCAGCCCACAGAAAAACACTGAAGCTTTCTTT
TRBV7-3	TRBD1	TRBJ1-6	.	CASSGQANSPLHF	TGTGCCAGCTCGGGACAGGCTAATTCACCCCTCCACTTT
TRBV25-1	TRBD1	TRBJ1-4	.	CASSEYGTGDEKLFF	TGTGCCAGCAGTGAATATGGGACAGGGGATGAAAAACTGTTTTTT
TRBV6-2/TRBV6-3	.	TRBJ2-2	.	CASSYYRDTGELFF	TGTGCCAGCAGTTATTACAGGGACACCGGGGAGCTGTTTTTT